This T cell receptor (beta chain) was recorded in a study of blood T cells in healthy people across ages. Study summary: About one barcoded beta molecule per two T cells was the capture yield of template switching. Study-wide points: Long-lived donors exceeded aged donors in naive CD4+ cells and diversity. Observed TCR beta diversity showed a strong correlation with the percentage of naive T cells as measured by flow cytometry.

Through a sample-barcoded 5' primer and a J-beta primer mix, a second PCR was run for about 6 to 12 cycles. TCRdb reprocessed the 5' RACE reads with MiXCR, giving one entry per CDR3 protein. Of about 1.7 million distinct CDR3 sequences listed, approximately 30% are singletons. A note on this clonotype: Its specificity is unknown.

Trimming took 7 bases from V and 2 from J, leaving 17 bases between them. The CDR3 has 15 residues. No fewer than 5.5 micrograms of total RNA were isolated from every sample. This sequence originates from a young woman in good health. The source material was blood. The rearrangement uses TRBV12-3 or TRBV12-4 and TRBJ2-5, with D possibly matching TRBD2 (5 bases). Here the CDR3 reads CASTLSGGEQETQYF. CDR3 DNA: TGTGCCAGCACCCTATCCGGAGGCGAGCAAGAGACCCAGTACTTC.